This paragraph covers one T cell receptor beta chain sequence. After extraction with the RNeasy kit, roughly 0.5 to 1 ug of the RNA was reverse transcribed using random hexamers. A multiplex approach, immunoSEQ multiplex PCR, amplified TCR beta CDR3 across 54 Vbeta and 13 Jbeta. A single record per CDR3 protein comes from TCRdb applying MiXCR to the immunoSEQ multiplex PCR reads. This table has 300,000 or so distinct CDR3 sequences, around 90% appearing once. Deletions cut 0 bases from V and 5 bases from J, with 14 bases between. CDR1 is SGHAT and CDR2 is FQNNGV in the germline V gene. The CDR3 runs 15 residues. The data stem from a study of CD8 T cells in Susac syndrome. It was negative isolation that provided the CD8+ and CD4+ T cells, whereas TEMRA cells were enriched by FACS.

This sequence originates from a human donor with multiple sclerosis. V and J are TRBV11-2 and TRBJ2-7; D may be TRBD2 (5 bases). Input material: CD4+ T cells from PBMCs. CDR3 DNA sequence: TGTGCCAGCAGCTTAGAGGAGGCTATCGTTCACGAGCAGTACTTC. It specifies CASSLEEAIVHEQYF. The whole variable domain, remainder taken from reference TRBV11-2 and TRBJ2-7, is EAGVAQSPRYKIIEKRQSVAFWCNPISGHATLYWYQQILGQGPKLLIQFQNNGVVDDSQLPKDRFSAERLKGVDSTLKIQPAKLEDSAVYLCASSLEEAIVHEQYFGPGTRLTVT.